A single sample gave rise to the 9 T cell receptor beta chains below, sequenced in a study of cytomegalovirus exposure and HLA in healthy donors. With 60 Vbeta and 13 Jbeta primers, the PCR was carried out. Measured with immunoSEQ multiplex PCR; TCRdb has only the in-frame clones, and not every one. Of around 80,000 clones in the sample, around 10% were seen once. What was sequenced was PBMCs. The receptors were gathered from a man between 60 and 70 years old in good health and CMV-seropositive.

This clone was recorded at least ten times. The chain has TRBV28 and TRBJ1-5; D possibly corresponds to TRBD1 (6 bases). Germline V CDR1 and CDR2: MDHEN, SYDVKM. The CDR3 covers 16 residues. V lost 7 bases and J lost 2, with 18 bases in between. CDR3: CASTVHPHRGNQPQHF. For the CDR3, the DNA is TGTGCCAGCACCGTTCACCCCCACAGGGGCAATCAGCCCCAGCATTTT.

The rearrangement links TRBV6-5 to TRBJ2-7; 10 bases line up with TRBD1. The CDR3 runs 14 residues. Germline CDR1 is MNHEY and CDR2 is SVGAGI. Germline trimming cut 7 bases from V and 5 bases from J; bases unmatched to any gene: 8. The CDR3 sequence: CASINPGQGNEQYF. The CDR3 nucleotides read TGTGCCAGCATTAACCCGGGACAGGGGAACGAGCAGTACTTC.

J is TRBJ2-1 and V is TRBV19; tentative D call: TRBD2 (7 bases). The length of the CDR3 is 11 residues. Deletions cut 10 bases from V and 15 bases from J, with 19 bases between. Germline CDR1 reads LNHDA; CDR2 reads SQIVND (reference sequence). In DNA form, the CDR3 reads TGTGCCATAAAAGAGGGGGGGGAGTCGTTCTTC. Translating it yields CAIKEGGESFF.

This chain connects TRBV5-6 to TRBJ2-5, with 8 bases lining up with TRBD1. CDR1 and CDR2 (germline): SGHDT, YYEEEE. CDR3 length: 14 amino acids. Germline trimming cut 4 bases from V and 4 bases from J; bases unmatched to any gene: 6. CDR3 sequence (DNA): TGTGCCAGCAGCGGACAACAGGGGGGAGAGACCCAGTACTTC. Protein product: CASSGQQGGETQYF.

This clone was picked up a small number of times. This chain uses TRBV4-2 with TRBJ2-5; no reliable D call. This CDR3 is 15 amino acids long. Looked up from germline, CDR1 is LGHNA and CDR2 is YNFKEQ. V gave up 1 base and J gave up 1 base, with 10 bases separating them. For the CDR3, the DNA is TGTGCCAGCAGCCAAGCTGCACAGTCCCAAGAGACCCAGTACTTC. Protein product: CASSQAAQSQETQYF.

This chain uses TRBV6-1 with TRBJ2-7; D is possibly TRBD1 (6 bases). Germline CDR1 is MNHNS and CDR2 is SASEGT. Trimming removed 6 bases at V and 3 bases at J, with 15 bases between. This CDR3 has 14 amino acids. The CDR3 bases are TGTGCCAGCAGGCAGAAGACAGGCGACTACGAGCAGTACGTC. This translates into CASRQKTGDYEQYV.

This clone showed up just a few times. The genes are TRBV7-6 and TRBJ1-2, with 8 bases lining up with TRBD1. The CDR3 has 13 residues. Per germline, CDR1 SGHVS and CDR2 FNYEAQ. With 5 bases clipped from V and 2 bases from J, the junction kept 1 base outside the gene matches. The CDR3 DNA sequence: TGTGCCAGCAGCGACAGGGGAAACTATGGCTACACCTTC. The encoded protein is CASSDRGNYGYTF.

The chain employs TRBV30 and TRBJ1-1; TRBD1 is a possible D gene (6 bases). The V end lost 3 bases, the J end lost 6 bases, and 14 bases lay between the germline ends. The CDR3 is 13 amino acids. Germline CDR1 and CDR2: GTSNPN and SVGIG (reference sequence). CDR3 DNA: TGTGCCTGGAGCCATCTTCAGGGGTCTGAAGCTTTCTTT. Its translation: CAWSHLQGSEAFF.

V usage is TRBV5-4 and J usage is TRBJ1-6, with D tentatively TRBD1 (6 bases). The germline CDR1 and CDR2 sequences are SGHNT and YYREEE (reference sequence). Trimming stripped 0 bases from V and 7 bases from J, with 8 bases between. This CDR3 is built from 14 residues. CDR3 DNA sequence: TGTGCCAGCAGCTTGGCAGGGGTCAATTCACCCCTCCACTTT. Protein product: CASSLAGVNSPLHF. Together with reference TRBV5-4 and TRBJ1-6, the CDR3 gives the full variable domain: ETGVTQSPTHLIKTRGQQVTLRCSSQSGHNTVSWYQQALGQGPQFIFQYYREEENGRGNFPPRFSGLQFPNYSSELNVNALELDDSALYLCASSLAGVNSPLHFGNGTRLTVT.